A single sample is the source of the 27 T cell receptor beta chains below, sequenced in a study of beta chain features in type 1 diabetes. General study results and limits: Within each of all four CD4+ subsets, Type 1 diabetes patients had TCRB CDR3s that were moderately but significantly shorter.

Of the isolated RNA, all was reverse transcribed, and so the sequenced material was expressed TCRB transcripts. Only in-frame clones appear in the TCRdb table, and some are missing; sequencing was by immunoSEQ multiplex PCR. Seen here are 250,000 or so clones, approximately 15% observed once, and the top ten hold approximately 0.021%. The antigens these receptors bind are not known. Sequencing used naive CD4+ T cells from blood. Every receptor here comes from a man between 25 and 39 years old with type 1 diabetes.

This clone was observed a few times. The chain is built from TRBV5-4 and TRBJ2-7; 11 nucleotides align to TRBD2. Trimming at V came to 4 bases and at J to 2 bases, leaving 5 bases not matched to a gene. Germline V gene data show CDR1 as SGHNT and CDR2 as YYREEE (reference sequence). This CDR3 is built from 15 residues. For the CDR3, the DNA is TGTGCCAGCAGCCCGGGGACTAGCGGTCCCTACGAGCAGTACTTC. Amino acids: CASSPGTSGPYEQYF. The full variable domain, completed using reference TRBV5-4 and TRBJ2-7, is ETGVTQSPTHLIKTRGQQVTLRCSSQSGHNTVSWYQQALGQGPQFIFQYYREEENGRGNFPPRFSGLQFPNYSSELNVNALELDDSALYLCASSPGTSGPYEQYFGPGTRLTVT.

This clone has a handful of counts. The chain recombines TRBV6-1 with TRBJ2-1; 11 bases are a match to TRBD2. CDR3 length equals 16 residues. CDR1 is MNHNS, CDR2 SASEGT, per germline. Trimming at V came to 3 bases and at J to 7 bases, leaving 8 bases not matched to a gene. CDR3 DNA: TGTGCCAGCAGTGAGCAGACTAGCGGGATAGGTAATGAGCAGTTCTTC. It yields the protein CASSEQTSGIGNEQFF.

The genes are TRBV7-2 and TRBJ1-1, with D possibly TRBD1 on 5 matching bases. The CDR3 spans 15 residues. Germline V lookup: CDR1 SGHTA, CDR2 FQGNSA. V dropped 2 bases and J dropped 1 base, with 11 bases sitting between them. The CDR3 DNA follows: TGTGCCAGCAGCTTATCAGGGAGGGGGAACACTGAAGCTTTCTTT. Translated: CASSLSGRGNTEAFF.

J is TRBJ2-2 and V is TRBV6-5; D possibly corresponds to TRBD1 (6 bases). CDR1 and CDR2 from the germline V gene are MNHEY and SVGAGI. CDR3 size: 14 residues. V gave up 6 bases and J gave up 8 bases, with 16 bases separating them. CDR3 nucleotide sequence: TGTGCCAGCAGATACACCGGGACATCGGGGGAGCTGTTTTTT. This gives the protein CASRYTGTSGELFF.

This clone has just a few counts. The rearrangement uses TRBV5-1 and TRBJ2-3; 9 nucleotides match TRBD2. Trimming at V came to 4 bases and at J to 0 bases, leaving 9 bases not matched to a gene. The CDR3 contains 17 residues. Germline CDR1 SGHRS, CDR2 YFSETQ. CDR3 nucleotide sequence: TGCGCCAGCAGCCCACGAGCTAGCGGGGCTAGCACAGATACGCAGTATTTT. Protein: CASSPRASGASTDTQYF.

The CDR3 bases are TGCGCCAGCAGCTTGGTAGGGGGCATCAACACCGGGGAGCTGTTTTTT. Translated: CASSLVGGINTGELFF. The gene calls are TRBV5-1 and TRBJ2-2; 7 bases are a match to TRBD1. This CDR3 region has 16 residues. Germline CDR1 SGHRS, CDR2 YFSETQ. After removal of 0 bases from V and 2 bases from J, the junction contained 4 bases not matched to a gene.

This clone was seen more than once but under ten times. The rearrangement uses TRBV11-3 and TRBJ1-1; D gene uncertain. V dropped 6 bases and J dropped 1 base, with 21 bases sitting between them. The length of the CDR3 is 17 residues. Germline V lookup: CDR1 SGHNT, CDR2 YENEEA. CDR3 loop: CASRPITAGLGNTEAFF. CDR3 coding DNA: TGTGCCAGCAGGCCTATAACGGCGGGTTTAGGGAACACTGAAGCTTTCTTT.

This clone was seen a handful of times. The CDR3 nucleotides are TGTGCCAGCAGCTGGGCTGGGCAGGGCAGCCAGCCCCAGCATTTT. It translates to CASSWAGQGSQPQHF. The genes are TRBV5-6 and TRBJ1-5, with D perhaps matching TRBD1 (5 bases). V was cut by 3 bases and J by 7 bases, with 17 bases left in between. Germline CDR1 SGHDT, CDR2 YYEEEE. The CDR3 runs to 15 residues.

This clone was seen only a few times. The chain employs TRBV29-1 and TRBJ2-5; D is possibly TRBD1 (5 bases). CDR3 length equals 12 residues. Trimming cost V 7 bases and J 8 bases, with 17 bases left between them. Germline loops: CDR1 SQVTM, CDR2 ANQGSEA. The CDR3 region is CSAKAGAQTQYF. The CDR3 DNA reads TGCAGCGCCAAAGCTGGGGCCCAAACCCAGTACTTC.

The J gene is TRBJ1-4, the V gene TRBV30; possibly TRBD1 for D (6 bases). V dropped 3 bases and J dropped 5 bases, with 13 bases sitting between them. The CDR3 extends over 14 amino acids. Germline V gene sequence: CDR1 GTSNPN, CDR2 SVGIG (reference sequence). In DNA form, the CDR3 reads TGTGCCTGGAGCGTCGGGACAATCAATGAAAAACTGTTTTTT. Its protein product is CAWSVGTINEKLFF.

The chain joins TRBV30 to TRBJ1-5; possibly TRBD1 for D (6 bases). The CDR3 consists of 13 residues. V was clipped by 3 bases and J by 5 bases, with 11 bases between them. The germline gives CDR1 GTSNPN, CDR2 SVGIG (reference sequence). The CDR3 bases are TGTGCCTGGAGAAGGGGACATGATCAGCCCCAGCATTTT. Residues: CAWRRGHDQPQHF.

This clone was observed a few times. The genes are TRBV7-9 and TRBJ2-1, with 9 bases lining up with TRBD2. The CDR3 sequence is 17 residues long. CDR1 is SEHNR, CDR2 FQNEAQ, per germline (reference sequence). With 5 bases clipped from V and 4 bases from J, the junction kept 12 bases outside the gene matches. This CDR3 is CASSLRVRLAGYNEQFF. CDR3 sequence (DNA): TGTGCCAGCAGCCTAAGGGTCCGGCTAGCGGGATACAATGAGCAGTTCTTC.

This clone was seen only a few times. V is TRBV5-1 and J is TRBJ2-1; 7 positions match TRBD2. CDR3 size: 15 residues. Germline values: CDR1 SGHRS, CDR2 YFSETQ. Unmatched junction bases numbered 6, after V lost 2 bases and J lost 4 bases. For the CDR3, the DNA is TGCGCCAGCAGCTTCCTTACTAGCGAATACAATGAGCAGTTCTTC. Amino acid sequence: CASSFLTSEYNEQFF.

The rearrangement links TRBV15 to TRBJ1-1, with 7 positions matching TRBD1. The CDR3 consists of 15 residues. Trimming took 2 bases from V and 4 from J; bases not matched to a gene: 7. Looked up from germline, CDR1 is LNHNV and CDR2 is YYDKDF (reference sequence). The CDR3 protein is CATSRPTGRGTEAFF. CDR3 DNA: TGTGCCACCAGCAGACCGACAGGGAGAGGCACTGAAGCTTTCTTT.

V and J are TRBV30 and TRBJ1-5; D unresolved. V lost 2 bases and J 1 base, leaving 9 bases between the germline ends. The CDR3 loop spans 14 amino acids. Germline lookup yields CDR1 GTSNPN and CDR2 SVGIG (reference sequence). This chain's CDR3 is CAWSRTQSNQPQHF. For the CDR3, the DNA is TGTGCCTGGAGTCGAACTCAAAGCAATCAGCCCCAGCATTTT.

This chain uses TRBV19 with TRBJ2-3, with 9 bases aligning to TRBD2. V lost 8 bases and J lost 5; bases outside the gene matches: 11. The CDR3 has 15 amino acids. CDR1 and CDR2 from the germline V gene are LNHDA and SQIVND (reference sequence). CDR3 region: CASGPWREGRDTQYF. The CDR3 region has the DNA TGTGCCAGTGGCCCCTGGCGGGAGGGCCGAGATACGCAGTATTTT. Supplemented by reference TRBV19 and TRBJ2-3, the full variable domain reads DGGITQSPKYLFRKEGQNVTLSCEQNLNHDAMYWYRQDPGQGLRLIYYSQIVNDFQKGDIAEGYSVSREKKESFPLTVTSAQKNPTAFYLCASGPWREGRDTQYFGPGTRLTVL.

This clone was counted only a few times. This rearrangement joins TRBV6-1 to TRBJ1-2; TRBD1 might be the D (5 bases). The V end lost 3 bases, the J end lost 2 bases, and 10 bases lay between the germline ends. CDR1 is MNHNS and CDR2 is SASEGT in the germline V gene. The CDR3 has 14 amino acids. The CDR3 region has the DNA TGTGCCAGCAGTGATAGCGGGGGGAACTATGGCTACACCTTC. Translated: CASSDSGGNYGYTF.

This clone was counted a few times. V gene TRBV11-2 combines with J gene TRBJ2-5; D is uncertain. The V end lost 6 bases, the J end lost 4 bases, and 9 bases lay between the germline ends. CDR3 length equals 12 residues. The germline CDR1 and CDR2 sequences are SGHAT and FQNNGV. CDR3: CASSETVETQYF. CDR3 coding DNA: TGTGCCAGCAGTGAAACGGTAGAGACCCAGTACTTC. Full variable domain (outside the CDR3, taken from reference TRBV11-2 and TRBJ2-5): EAGVAQSPRYKIIEKRQSVAFWCNPISGHATLYWYQQILGQGPKLLIQFQNNGVVDDSQLPKDRFSAERLKGVDSTLKIQPAKLEDSAVYLCASSETVETQYFGPGTRLLVL.

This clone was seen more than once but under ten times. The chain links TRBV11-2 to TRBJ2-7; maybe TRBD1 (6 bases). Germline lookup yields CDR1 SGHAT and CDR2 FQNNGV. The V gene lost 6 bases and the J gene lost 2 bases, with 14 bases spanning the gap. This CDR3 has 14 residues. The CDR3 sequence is CASRTDSGTYEQYF. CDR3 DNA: TGTGCCAGCAGGACGGACAGCGGAACCTACGAGCAGTACTTC.

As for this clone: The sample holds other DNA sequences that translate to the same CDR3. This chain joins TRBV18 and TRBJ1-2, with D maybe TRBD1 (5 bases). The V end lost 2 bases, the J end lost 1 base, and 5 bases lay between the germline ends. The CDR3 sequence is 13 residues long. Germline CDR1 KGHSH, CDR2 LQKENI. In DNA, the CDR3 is TGTGCCAGCTCACCAGACAGTAACTATGGCTACACCTTC. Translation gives CASSPDSNYGYTF. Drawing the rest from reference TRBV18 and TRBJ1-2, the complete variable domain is NAGVMQNPRHLVRRRGQEARLRCSPMKGHSHVYWYRQLPEEGLKFMVYLQKENIIDESGMPKERFSAEFPKEGPSILRIQQVVRGDSAAYFCASSPDSNYGYTFGSGTRLTVV.

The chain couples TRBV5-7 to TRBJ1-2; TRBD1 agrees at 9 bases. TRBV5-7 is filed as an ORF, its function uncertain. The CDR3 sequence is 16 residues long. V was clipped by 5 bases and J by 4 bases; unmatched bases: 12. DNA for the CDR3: TGTGCCAGCAGTCTGACATGGGACAGGGAGTCCTATGGCTACACCTTC. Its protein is CASSLTWDRESYGYTF.

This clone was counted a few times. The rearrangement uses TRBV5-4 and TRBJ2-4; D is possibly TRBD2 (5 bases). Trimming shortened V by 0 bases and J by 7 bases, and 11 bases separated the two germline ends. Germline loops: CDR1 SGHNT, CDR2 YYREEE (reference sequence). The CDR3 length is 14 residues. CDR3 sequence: CASSLDYPGNIQYF. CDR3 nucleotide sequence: TGTGCCAGCAGCTTGGATTATCCGGGGAACATTCAGTACTTC.

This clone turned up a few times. CDR3 in DNA: TGTGCCAGCAGCCTGCAAGGGGGCGCCTCCTACGAGCAGTACTTC. It translates to CASSLQGGASYEQYF. The V gene is TRBV7-8, the J gene TRBJ2-7; TRBD1 matches 7 bases. CDR1 is SGHVS and CDR2 is FQNEAQ in the germline V gene. The CDR3 contains 15 residues. J lost 0 bases, V lost 5 bases, and 7 bases had no gene match.

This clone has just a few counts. This chain's CDR3 is CSVAQGLRTAYEQYF. CDR3 coding DNA: TGCAGCGTTGCCCAAGGGCTCAGGACAGCCTACGAGCAGTACTTC. This chain links TRBV29-1 with TRBJ2-7; possibly TRBD1 for D (6 bases). CDR3 length equals 15 residues. CDR1 and CDR2 from the germline V gene are SQVTM and ANQGSEA. Deletions cut 4 bases from V and 2 bases from J, with 18 bases between.

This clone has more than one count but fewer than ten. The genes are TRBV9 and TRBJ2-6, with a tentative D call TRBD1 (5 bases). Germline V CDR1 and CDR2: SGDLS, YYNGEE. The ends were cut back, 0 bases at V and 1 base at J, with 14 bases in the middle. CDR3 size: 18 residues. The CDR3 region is CASSVAPTGTSGANVLTF. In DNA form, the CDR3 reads TGTGCCAGCAGCGTAGCCCCCACAGGCACATCTGGGGCCAACGTCCTGACTTTC.

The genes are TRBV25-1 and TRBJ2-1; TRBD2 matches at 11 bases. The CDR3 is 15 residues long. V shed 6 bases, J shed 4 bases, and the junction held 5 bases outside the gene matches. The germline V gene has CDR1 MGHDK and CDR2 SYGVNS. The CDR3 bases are TGTGCCAGCAGCGCGACTAGCGGGGTATACAATGAGCAGTTCTTC. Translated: CASSATSGVYNEQFF.

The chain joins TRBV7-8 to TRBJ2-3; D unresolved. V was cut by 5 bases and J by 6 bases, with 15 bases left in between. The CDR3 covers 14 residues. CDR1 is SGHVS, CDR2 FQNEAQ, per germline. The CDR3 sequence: CASSRFLLRDTQYF. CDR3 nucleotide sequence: TGTGCCAGCAGCCGATTCCTTCTGAGGGATACGCAGTATTTT. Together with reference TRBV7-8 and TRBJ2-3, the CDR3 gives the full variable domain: GAGVSQSPRYKVAKRGQDVALRCDPISGHVSLFWYQQALGQGPEFLTYFQNEAQLDKSGLPSDRFFAERPEGSVSTLKIQRTQQEDSAVYLCASSRFLLRDTQYFGPGTRLTVL.